The rows below give T cell receptor beta chains drawn from one sample of a study of blood T cell repertoires in COVID-19. Clones were sequenced by immunoSEQ multiplex PCR, and TCRdb holds only the in-frame ones, with some missing. The repertoire consists of around 700,000 clones, with 75% to 90% occurring once and the leading ten covering approximately 0.25%. Sequenced input: peripheral blood. These receptors originate from a young woman with acute or convalescent COVID-19. The CDR3 runs from the conserved cysteine through the conserved F or W. Each record gives: D gene, J gene, clone size, CDR3 length, V gene, CDR3 protein, CDR3 DNA. A D gene is named only where the DNA matches it firmly. The size of a clone is reported for some rows only, either as once, few or many, or as a class for expanded clones.

d_call: NA; j_call: TRBJ2-3; clone_size: NA; cdr3_length: 15; v_call: TRBV5-1; cdr3_aa: CASSQGTLGSDTQYF; cdr3_nt: TGCGCCAGCAGCCAAGGGACACTCGGTTCAGATACGCAGTATTTT
d_call: TRBD1; j_call: TRBJ1-5; clone_size: NA; cdr3_length: 15; v_call: TRBV28; cdr3_aa: CASSPGGQRTQPQHF; cdr3_nt: TGTGCCAGCAGCCCCGGGGGACAGAGAACGCAGCCCCAGCATTTT
d_call: NA; j_call: TRBJ1-2; clone_size: NA; cdr3_length: 14; v_call: TRBV11-2; cdr3_aa: CASSLEQGAYGYTF; cdr3_nt: TGTGCCAGCAGCTTAGAACAGGGAGCCTATGGCTACACCTTC
d_call: TRBD1; j_call: TRBJ2-3; clone_size: NA; cdr3_length: 17; v_call: TRBV30; cdr3_aa: CAWSRPRQGLTRDTQYF; cdr3_nt: TGTGCCTGGAGCCGCCCTAGACAGGGCCTAACAAGAGATACGCAGTATTTT
d_call: TRBD1; j_call: TRBJ1-1; clone_size: NA; cdr3_length: 14; v_call: TRBV19; cdr3_aa: CASSPGTGGTEAFF; cdr3_nt: TGTGCCAGTAGTCCCGGGACAGGGGGTACTGAAGCTTTCTTT
d_call: NA; j_call: TRBJ1-2; clone_size: NA; cdr3_length: 12; v_call: TRBV14; cdr3_aa: CASSQVAWGYTF; cdr3_nt: TGTGCCAGCAGCCAAGTAGCCTGGGGCTACACCTTC
d_call: NA; j_call: TRBJ2-3; clone_size: NA; cdr3_length: 15; v_call: TRBV3-1/TRBV3-2; cdr3_aa: CASSRPGLHRDTQYF; cdr3_nt: TGTGCCAGCAGCCGTCCCGGGCTTCACAGGGATACGCAGTATTTT
d_call: TRBD2; j_call: TRBJ2-1; clone_size: NA; cdr3_length: 12; v_call: TRBV6-5; cdr3_aa: CASSRTSGEQFF; cdr3_nt: TGTGCCAGCAGCCGTACTAGCGGGGAGCAGTTCTTC
d_call: TRBD2; j_call: TRBJ2-1; clone_size: NA; cdr3_length: 14; v_call: TRBV6-5; cdr3_aa: CASSSGTSLNEQFF; cdr3_nt: TGTGCCAGCAGTTCCGGGACTAGCCTCAATGAGCAGTTCTTC
d_call: NA; j_call: TRBJ2-1; clone_size: NA; cdr3_length: 15; v_call: TRBV24-1; cdr3_aa: CATSDSFRDSQGQFF; cdr3_nt: TGTGCCACCAGTGACTCCTTCCGGGACTCCCAGGGGCAGTTCTTC
d_call: TRBD2; j_call: TRBJ2-7; clone_size: few; cdr3_length: 14; v_call: TRBV5-4; cdr3_aa: CASSLGTSPHEQYF; cdr3_nt: TGTGCCAGCAGCTTGGGGACTAGCCCCCACGAGCAGTACTTC
d_call: NA; j_call: TRBJ1-1; clone_size: NA; cdr3_length: 13; v_call: TRBV7-2; cdr3_aa: CASSLWRNTEAFF; cdr3_nt: TGTGCCAGCAGCTTATGGAGAAACACTGAAGCTTTCTTT
d_call: TRBD1; j_call: TRBJ1-6; clone_size: NA; cdr3_length: 14; v_call: TRBV30; cdr3_aa: CAWGPGQGNSPLHF; cdr3_nt: TGTGCCTGGGGCCCGGGACAGGGTAATTCACCCCTCCACTTT
d_call: NA; j_call: TRBJ2-7; clone_size: NA; cdr3_length: 11; v_call: TRBV29-1; cdr3_aa: CSVGSSYEQYF; cdr3_nt: TGCAGCGTTGGTAGCTCCTACGAGCAGTACTTC
d_call: NA; j_call: TRBJ2-2; clone_size: NA; cdr3_length: 15; v_call: TRBV9; cdr3_aa: CASSVVPRNTGELFF; cdr3_nt: TGTGCCAGCAGCGTAGTTCCTAGAAACACCGGGGAGCTGTTTTTT
d_call: NA; j_call: TRBJ2-6; clone_size: NA; cdr3_length: 15; v_call: TRBV19; cdr3_aa: CASSIRGSGANVLTF; cdr3_nt: TGTGCCAGTAGTATCCGGGGATCTGGGGCCAACGTCCTGACTTTC
d_call: TRBD1; j_call: TRBJ2-6; clone_size: NA; cdr3_length: 19; v_call: TRBV30; cdr3_aa: CAWSVLYGTGGSGANVLTF; cdr3_nt: TGTGCCTGGAGTGTACTTTACGGGACAGGGGGCAGTGGGGCCAACGTCCTGACTTTC
d_call: NA; j_call: TRBJ1-6; clone_size: NA; cdr3_length: 13; v_call: TRBV11-3; cdr3_aa: CASSLRGNSPLHF; cdr3_nt: TGTGCCAGCAGCTTAAGGGGAAATTCACCCCTCCACTTT